Listed below are T cell receptor beta chains from one sample, sequenced in a study of radiation and T cells in renal cell carcinoma. The table came from immunoSEQ multiplex PCR; TCRdb's copy has only in-frame clones and leaves some out. Here the sample spans 70,000 to 100,000 clones, about 79% being singletons. Sample: blood, taken from a patient whose treatment included radiotherapy and nephrectomy. The receptors here all came from a man aged 55 to 70 with renal cell carcinoma. CDR3s include the opening cysteine and the closing phenylalanine or tryptophan. A D gene is named only where the DNA matches it firmly. Size values are once, few and many counts, or a class for expanded clones, and some rows have none.

v_call	j_call	clone_size	d_call	cdr3_nt	cdr3_aa
TRBV2	TRBJ1-1	once	NA	TGTGCCAGCAGTGAAAAGGGTTGGAACACTGAAGCTTTCTTT	CASSEKGWNTEAFF
TRBV14	TRBJ2-5	NA	NA	TGTGCCAACAGCCATATTATTCCCGGGACTCGGGTCGCAGAGACCCAGTACTTC	CANSHIIPGTRVAETQYF
TRBV29-1	TRBJ2-7	NA	TRBD2	TGCAGCTGCCGCTCTAGCGGGAATCCGTCGCAGTACTTC	CSCRSSGNPSQYF
TRBV6-1	TRBJ1-4	NA	NA	TGTGCCAGCAGTCGCACGGGTGAAAAACTGTTTTTT	CASSRTGEKLFF
TRBV29-1	TRBJ2-1	NA	TRBD1	TGCAGCGTTCTCGGGACAGGGGTCTATGAGCAGTTCTTC	CSVLGTGVYEQFF
TRBV19	TRBJ2-7	once	TRBD1	TGTGCCAGTGGGACAGGGATTAGCGAGCAGTACTTC	CASGTGISEQYF
TRBV27	TRBJ2-1	NA	NA	TGTGCCAGCAGGAGGGAGAGATACAATGAGCAGTTCTTC	CASRRERYNEQFF
TRBV27	TRBJ2-1	NA	NA	TGTGCCAGCAGTTTATCCCCGGGGCACAATGAGCAGTTCTTC	CASSLSPGHNEQFF
TRBV5-4	TRBJ2-3	few	TRBD1	TGTGCCAGCAGCTTGGGGGGACAGGCGGATACGCAGTATTTT	CASSLGGQADTQYF
TRBV5-1	TRBJ1-4	NA	NA	TGCGCCAGCAGTAAAGGGACGACTAATGAAAAACTGTTTTTT	CASSKGTTNEKLFF
TRBV7-6	TRBJ1-1	NA	NA	TGTGCCAGCAGCTTAGAGGTTGAAGGGATGAACACTGAAGCTTTCTTT	CASSLEVEGMNTEAFF
TRBV4-1	TRBJ2-3	few	TRBD2	TGCGCCAGCAGCCAGACTAGCGGTGCCACAGATACGCAGTATTTT	CASSQTSGATDTQYF
TRBV5-5	TRBJ2-3	once	NA	TGTGCCAGCAGCCTTGAGGGGTTGGATACGCAGTATTTT	CASSLEGLDTQYF
TRBV4-1	TRBJ2-3	few	TRBD2	TGCGCCAGCAGCCAAGACTGGCGGGAGGCCGGGACAGATACGCAGTATTTT	CASSQDWREAGTDTQYF
TRBV15	TRBJ2-7	NA	NA	TGTGCCACCAGCCCTCGGCCCTCCTACGAGCAGTACTTC	CATSPRPSYEQYF
TRBV27	TRBJ1-4	NA	TRBD1	TGTGCCAGCCGCAGGGGGGCTAGCCCTAATGAAAAACTGTTTTTT	CASRRGASPNEKLFF
TRBV7-9	TRBJ2-4	NA	NA	TGTGCCAGCAGCTTAGTCGGGTTTTCCAAAAACATTCAGTACTTC	CASSLVGFSKNIQYF
TRBV14	TRBJ1-5	NA	NA	TGTGCCAGCAGCCAAGGGGAGGGGGACACGCTAGATCAGCCCCAGCATTTT	CASSQGEGDTLDQPQHF
TRBV18	TRBJ1-2	NA	TRBD1	TGTGCCAGCTCACCACTCGGGACAGGGGAAGGCTACACCTTC	CASSPLGTGEGYTF
TRBV19	TRBJ2-1	NA	NA	TGTGCCAGTAGGGACGGACCGACCTACAATGAGCAGTTCTTC	CASRDGPTYNEQFF
TRBV19	TRBJ2-1	NA	TRBD2	TGTGCCAGTAGTATAGTTTTTGGGCTAGCGGAACCCAATGAGCAGTTCTTC	CASSIVFGLAEPNEQFF
TRBV9	TRBJ2-2	NA	NA	TGTGCCAGCAGCCCCGATGGGACCGGGGAGCTGTTTTTT	CASSPDGTGELFF
TRBV5-1	TRBJ2-5	NA	NA	TGCGCCAGCAGCTTTTGGCAGGGTACACAAGAGACCCAGTACTTC	CASSFWQGTQETQYF
TRBV7-8	TRBJ2-2	NA	TRBD2	TGTGCCAGCAGCTTAAGGCTAGCGGGACGTCTATTAACCGGGGAGCTGTTTTTT	CASSLRLAGRLLTGELFF
TRBV6-6	TRBJ1-2	NA	NA	TGTGCCAGCAGTTACGTGGATGGCTACACCTTC	CASSYVDGYTF
TRBV13	TRBJ2-7	NA	TRBD2	TGTGCCAGCAGCAAGGGACTAGTCTACGAGCAGTACTTC	CASSKGLVYEQYF
TRBV6-1	TRBJ2-6	NA	TRBD2	TGTGCCAGCAGTGAGGGAGGGCTGATATCTGGGGCCAACGTCCTGACTTTC	CASSEGGLISGANVLTF
TRBV28	TRBJ2-7	NA	NA	TGTGCCAGCAGTTTTCCAGGAGAGCAGTACTTC	CASSFPGEQYF
TRBV5-1	TRBJ1-1	NA	NA	TGCGCCAGCAGCTGGGACGGGAACACTGAAGCTTTCTTT	CASSWDGNTEAFF
TRBV19	TRBJ2-2	NA	TRBD1	TGTGCCAGTAGTAACAGGGGAGACACCGGGGAGCTGTTTTTT	CASSNRGDTGELFF
TRBV9	TRBJ2-1	NA	TRBD2	TGTGCCAGCAGCGTAGGACTAGCGGGAGGGCTTAGCAATGAGCAGTTCTTC	CASSVGLAGGLSNEQFF
TRBV10-2	TRBJ2-1	NA	TRBD2	TGCGCCACCGGGGGACTAGCGGTCTACAATGAGCAGTTCTTC	CATGGLAVYNEQFF
TRBV9	TRBJ1-1	NA	NA	TGTGCCAGCAGCGTATCAGTGAGACCCGCATTGGGGGGAGCTTTCTTT	CASSVSVRPALGGAFF